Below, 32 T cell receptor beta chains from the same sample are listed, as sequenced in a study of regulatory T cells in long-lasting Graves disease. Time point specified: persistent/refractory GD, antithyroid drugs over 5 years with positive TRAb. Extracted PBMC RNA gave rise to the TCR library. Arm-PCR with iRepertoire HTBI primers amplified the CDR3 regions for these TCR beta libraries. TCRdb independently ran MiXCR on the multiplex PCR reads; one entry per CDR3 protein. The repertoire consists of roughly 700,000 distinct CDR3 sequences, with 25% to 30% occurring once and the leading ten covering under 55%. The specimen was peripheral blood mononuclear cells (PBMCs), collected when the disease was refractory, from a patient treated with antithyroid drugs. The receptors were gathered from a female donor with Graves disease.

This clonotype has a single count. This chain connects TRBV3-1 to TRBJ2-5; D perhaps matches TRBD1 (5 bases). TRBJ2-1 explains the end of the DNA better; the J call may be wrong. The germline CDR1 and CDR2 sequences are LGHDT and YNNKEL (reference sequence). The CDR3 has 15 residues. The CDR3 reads CASSQTRASYNEQFF. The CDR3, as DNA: TGTGCCAGCAGCCAGACCAGGGCTTCCTACAATGAGCAGTTCTTC.

The CDR3 reads CASSLTPGSPEAFF. The CDR3 bases are TGTGCCAGCAGCTTAACGCCGGGAAGCCCTGAAGCTTTCTTT. The V call is TRBV7-3, the J call TRBJ1-1; D call uncertain. Looked up from germline, CDR1 is SGHTA and CDR2 is FQGTGA. The CDR3 covers 14 residues. With 0 bases removed from V and 6 bases from J, the gap between germline ends came to 11 bases.

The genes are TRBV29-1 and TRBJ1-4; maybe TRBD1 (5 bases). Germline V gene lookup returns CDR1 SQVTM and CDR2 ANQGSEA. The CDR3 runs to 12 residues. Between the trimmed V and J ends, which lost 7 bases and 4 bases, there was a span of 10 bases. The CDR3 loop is CSARDGNEKLFF. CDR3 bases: TGCAGCGCTCGGGACGGTAATGAAAAACTGTTTTTT.

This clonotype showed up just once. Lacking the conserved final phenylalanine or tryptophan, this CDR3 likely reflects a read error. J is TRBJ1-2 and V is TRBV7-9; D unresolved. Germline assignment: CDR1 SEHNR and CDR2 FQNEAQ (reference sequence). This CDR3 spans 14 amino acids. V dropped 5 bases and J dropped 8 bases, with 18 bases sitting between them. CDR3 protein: CASSTAPAMRGYTL. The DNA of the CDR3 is TGTGCCAGCAGCACAGCCCCAGCAATGCGGGGCTACACCCTC.

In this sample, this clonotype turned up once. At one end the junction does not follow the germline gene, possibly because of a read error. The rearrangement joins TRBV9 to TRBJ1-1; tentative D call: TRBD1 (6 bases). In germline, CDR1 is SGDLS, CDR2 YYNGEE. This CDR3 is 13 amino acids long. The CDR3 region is CASRLDRNTEALF. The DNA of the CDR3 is TGTGCCAGCAGACTTGACAGGAACACTGAAGCTCTCTTT. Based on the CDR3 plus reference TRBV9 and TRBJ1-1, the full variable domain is DSGVTQTPKHLITATGQRVTLRCSPRSGDLSVYWYQQSLDQGLQFLIQYYNGEERAKGNILERFSAQQFPDLHSELNLSSLELGDSALYFCASRLDRNTEALFGQGTRLTVV.

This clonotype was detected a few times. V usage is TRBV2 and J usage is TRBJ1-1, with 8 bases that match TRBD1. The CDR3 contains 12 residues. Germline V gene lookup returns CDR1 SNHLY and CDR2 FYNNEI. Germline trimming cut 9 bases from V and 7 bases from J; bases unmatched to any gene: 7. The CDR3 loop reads CARFRGRGEAFF. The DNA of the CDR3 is TGTGCCAGATTCAGGGGGCGAGGTGAAGCTTTCTTT.

CDR3 DNA: TGTGCCAGCAATCTCCTTCCCGGGACAGCCTACGAGCAGTACTTC. Translation: CASNLLPGTAYEQYF. This chain links TRBV6-1 with TRBJ2-7, with 7 bases lining up with TRBD1. Per the germline V gene, CDR1 is MNHNS and CDR2 is SASEGT. The CDR3 is 15 amino acids. With 7 bases clipped from V and 2 bases from J, the junction kept 11 bases outside the gene matches.

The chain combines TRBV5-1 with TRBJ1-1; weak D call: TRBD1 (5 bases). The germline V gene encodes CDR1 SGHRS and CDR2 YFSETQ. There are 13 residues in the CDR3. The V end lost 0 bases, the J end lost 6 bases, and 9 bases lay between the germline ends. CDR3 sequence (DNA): TGCGCCAGCAGCTTGGAAGGGGACGCTGAAGCTTTCTTT. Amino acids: CASSLEGDAEAFF.

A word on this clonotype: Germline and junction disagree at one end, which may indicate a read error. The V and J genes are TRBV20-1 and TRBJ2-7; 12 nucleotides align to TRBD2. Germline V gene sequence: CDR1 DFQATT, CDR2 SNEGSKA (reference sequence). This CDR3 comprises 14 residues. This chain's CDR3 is CSARDGLAGPEQYF. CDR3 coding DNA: TGCAGTGCGAGAGATGGACTAGCGGGACCCGAGCAGTACTTC.

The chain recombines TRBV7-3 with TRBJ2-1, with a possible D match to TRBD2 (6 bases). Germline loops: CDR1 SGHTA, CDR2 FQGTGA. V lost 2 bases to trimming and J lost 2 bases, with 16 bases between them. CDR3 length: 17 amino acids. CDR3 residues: CASSLVPLALTYNEQFF. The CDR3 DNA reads TGTGCCAGCAGCTTAGTCCCTCTAGCGCTCACCTACAATGAGCAGTTCTTC.

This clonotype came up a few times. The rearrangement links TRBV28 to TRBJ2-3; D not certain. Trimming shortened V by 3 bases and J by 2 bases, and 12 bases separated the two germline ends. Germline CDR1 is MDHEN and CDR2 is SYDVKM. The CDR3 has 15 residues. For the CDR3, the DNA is TGTGCCAGCAGTTTGGGATCCGGTTACACAGATACGCAGTATTTT. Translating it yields CASSLGSGYTDTQYF.

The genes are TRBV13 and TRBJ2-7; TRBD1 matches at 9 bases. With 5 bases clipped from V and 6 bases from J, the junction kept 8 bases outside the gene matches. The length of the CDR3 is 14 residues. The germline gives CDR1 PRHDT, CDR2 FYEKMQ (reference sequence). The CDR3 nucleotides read TGTGCCAGCAGCGAGGGACAGGGACTTGGCGAGCAGTACTTC. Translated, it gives CASSEGQGLGEQYF.

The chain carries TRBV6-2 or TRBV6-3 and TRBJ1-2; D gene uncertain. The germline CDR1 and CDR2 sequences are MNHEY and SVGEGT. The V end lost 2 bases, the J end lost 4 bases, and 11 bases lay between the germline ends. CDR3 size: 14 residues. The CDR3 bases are TGTGCCAGCAGTTACCCCGGGAACCGCTATGGCTACACCTTC. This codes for CASSYPGNRYGYTF.

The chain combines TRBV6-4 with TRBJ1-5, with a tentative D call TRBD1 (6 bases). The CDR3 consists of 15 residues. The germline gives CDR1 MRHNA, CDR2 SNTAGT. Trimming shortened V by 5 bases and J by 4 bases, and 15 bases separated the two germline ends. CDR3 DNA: TGTGCCAGCAGTTTAGGGGGACTCCAAAATCAGCCCCAGCATTTT. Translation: CASSLGGLQNQPQHF.

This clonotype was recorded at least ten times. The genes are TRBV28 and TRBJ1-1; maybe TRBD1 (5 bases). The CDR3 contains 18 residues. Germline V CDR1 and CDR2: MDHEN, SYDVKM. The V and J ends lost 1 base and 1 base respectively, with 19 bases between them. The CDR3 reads CASSLSQVIRVRNTEAFF. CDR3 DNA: TGTGCCAGCAGTTTATCCCAAGTGATCAGGGTAAGGAACACTGAAGCTTTCTTT.

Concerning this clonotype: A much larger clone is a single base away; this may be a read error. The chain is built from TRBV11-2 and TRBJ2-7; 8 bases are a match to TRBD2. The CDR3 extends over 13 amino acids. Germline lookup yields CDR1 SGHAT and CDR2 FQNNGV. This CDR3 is CAGSSWTSNEQYF. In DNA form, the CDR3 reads TGTGCCGGCAGCTCTTGGACTAGCAACGAGCAGTACTTC.

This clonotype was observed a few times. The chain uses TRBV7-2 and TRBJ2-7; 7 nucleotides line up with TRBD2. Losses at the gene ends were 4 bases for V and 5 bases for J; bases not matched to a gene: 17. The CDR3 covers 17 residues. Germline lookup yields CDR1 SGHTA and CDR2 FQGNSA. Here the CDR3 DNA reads TGTGCCAGCAGCTACAGTATGGGGGGAGGGCCTTTCCACGAGCAGTACTTC. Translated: CASSYSMGGGPFHEQYF.

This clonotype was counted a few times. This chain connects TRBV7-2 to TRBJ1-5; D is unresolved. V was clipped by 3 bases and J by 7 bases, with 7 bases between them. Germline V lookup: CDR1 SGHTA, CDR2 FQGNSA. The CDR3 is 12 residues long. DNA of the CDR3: TGTGCCAGCAGCTTCGGAGTGCAGCCCCAGCATTTT. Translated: CASSFGVQPQHF. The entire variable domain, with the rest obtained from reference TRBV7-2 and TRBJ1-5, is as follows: GAGVSQSPSNKVTEKGKDVELRCDPISGHTALYWYRQSLGQGLEFLIYFQGNSAPDKSGLPSDRFSAERTGGSVSTLTIQRTQQEDSAVYLCASSFGVQPQHFGDGTRLSIL.

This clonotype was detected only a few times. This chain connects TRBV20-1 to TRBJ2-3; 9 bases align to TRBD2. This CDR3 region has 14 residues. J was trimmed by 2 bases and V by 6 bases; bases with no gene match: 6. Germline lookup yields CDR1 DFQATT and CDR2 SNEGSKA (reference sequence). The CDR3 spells CSANSGLATDTQYF. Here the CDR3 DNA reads TGCAGTGCAAACTCGGGACTAGCCACAGATACGCAGTATTTT.

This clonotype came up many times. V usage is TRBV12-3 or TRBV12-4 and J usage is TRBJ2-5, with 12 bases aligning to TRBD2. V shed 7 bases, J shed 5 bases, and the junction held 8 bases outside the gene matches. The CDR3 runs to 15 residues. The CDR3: CASTRGLAGEETQYF. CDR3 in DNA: TGTGCCAGCACCCGGGGACTAGCGGGCGAGGAGACCCAGTACTTC.

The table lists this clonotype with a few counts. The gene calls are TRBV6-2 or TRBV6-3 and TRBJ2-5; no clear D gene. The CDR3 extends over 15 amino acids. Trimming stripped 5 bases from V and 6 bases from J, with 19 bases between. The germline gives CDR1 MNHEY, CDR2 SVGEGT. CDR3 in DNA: TGTGCCAGCAGTGAATACGGACCCAGCTCAAAGACCCAGTACTTC. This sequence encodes CASSEYGPSSKTQYF.

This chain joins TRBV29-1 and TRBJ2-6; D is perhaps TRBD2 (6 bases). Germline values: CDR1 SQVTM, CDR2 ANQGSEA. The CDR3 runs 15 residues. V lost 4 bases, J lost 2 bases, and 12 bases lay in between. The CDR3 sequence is CSVGLRRAGANVLTF. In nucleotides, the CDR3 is TGCAGCGTTGGACTGAGGAGGGCTGGGGCCAACGTCCTGACTTTC.

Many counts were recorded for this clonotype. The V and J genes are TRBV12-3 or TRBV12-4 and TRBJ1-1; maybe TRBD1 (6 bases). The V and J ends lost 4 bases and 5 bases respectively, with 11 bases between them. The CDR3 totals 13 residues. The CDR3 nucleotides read TGTGCCAGCAGTTACCAGGGGCGAACTGAAGCTTTCTTT. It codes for CASSYQGRTEAFF.

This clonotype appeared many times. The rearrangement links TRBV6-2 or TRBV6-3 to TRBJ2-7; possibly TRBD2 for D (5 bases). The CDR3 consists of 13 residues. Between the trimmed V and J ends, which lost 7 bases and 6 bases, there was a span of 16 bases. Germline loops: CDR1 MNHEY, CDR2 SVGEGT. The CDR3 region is CASTGLSLPEQYF. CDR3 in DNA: TGTGCCAGCACCGGACTTAGTCTACCCGAGCAGTACTTC.

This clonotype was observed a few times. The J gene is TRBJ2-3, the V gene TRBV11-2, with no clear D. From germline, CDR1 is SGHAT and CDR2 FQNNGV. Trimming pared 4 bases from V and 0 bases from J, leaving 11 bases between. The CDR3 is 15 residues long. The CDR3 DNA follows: TGTGCCAGCAGCTCAAACCCTCGGAGCACAGATACGCAGTATTTT. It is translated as CASSSNPRSTDTQYF. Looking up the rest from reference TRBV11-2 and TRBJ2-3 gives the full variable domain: EAGVAQSPRYKIIEKRQSVAFWCNPISGHATLYWYQQILGQGPKLLIQFQNNGVVDDSQLPKDRFSAERLKGVDSTLKIQPAKLEDSAVYLCASSSNPRSTDTQYFGPGTRLTVL.

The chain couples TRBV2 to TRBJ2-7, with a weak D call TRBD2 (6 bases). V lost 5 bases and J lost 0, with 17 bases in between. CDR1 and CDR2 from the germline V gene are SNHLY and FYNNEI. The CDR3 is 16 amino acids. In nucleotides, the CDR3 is TGTGCCAGCAGTAAAAACGATGGGGGGAACTCCTACGAGCAGTACTTC. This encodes CASSKNDGGNSYEQYF.

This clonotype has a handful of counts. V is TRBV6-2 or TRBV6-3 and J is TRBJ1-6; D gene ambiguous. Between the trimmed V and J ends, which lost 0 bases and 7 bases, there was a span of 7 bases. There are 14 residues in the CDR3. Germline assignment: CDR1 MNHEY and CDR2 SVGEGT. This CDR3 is CASSYSVGNSPLHF. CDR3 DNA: TGTGCCAGCAGTTACTCGGTTGGGAATTCACCCCTCCACTTT.

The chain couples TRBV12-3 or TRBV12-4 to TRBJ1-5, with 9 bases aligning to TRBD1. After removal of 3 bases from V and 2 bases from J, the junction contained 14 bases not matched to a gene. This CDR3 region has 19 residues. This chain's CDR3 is CASSFLGTGKVGGNQPQHF. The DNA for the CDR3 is TGTGCCAGCAGTTTCCTAGGGACAGGGAAGGTGGGTGGCAATCAGCCCCAGCATTTT.

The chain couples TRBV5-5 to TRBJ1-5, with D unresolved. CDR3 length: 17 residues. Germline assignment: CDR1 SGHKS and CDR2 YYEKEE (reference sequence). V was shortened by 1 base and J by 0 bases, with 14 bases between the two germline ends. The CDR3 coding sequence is TGTGCCAGCAGCTTGAGGGCCAGACTTTATAGCAATCAGCCCCAGCATTTT. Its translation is CASSLRARLYSNQPQHF.

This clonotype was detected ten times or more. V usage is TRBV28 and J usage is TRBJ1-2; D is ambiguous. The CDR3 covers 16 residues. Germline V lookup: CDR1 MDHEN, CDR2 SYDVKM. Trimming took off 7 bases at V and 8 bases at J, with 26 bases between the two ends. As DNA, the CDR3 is TGTGCCAGCACCTTACCCACCGTTGGAGCCAAGGGAGGCTACACCTTC. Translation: CASTLPTVGAKGGYTF.

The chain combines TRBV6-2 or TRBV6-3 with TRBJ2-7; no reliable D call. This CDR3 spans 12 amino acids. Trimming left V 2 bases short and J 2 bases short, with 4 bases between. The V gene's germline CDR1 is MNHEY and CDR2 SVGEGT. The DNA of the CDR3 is TGTGCCAGCAGTTACCCGACCTACGAGCAGTACTTC. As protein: CASSYPTYEQYF.

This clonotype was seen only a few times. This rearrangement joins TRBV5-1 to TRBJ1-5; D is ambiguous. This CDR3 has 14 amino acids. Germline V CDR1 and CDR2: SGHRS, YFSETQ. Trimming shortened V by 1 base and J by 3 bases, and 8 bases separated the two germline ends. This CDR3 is CASSLQPDNQPQHF. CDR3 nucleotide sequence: TGCGCCAGCAGCTTGCAACCAGACAATCAGCCCCAGCATTTT.